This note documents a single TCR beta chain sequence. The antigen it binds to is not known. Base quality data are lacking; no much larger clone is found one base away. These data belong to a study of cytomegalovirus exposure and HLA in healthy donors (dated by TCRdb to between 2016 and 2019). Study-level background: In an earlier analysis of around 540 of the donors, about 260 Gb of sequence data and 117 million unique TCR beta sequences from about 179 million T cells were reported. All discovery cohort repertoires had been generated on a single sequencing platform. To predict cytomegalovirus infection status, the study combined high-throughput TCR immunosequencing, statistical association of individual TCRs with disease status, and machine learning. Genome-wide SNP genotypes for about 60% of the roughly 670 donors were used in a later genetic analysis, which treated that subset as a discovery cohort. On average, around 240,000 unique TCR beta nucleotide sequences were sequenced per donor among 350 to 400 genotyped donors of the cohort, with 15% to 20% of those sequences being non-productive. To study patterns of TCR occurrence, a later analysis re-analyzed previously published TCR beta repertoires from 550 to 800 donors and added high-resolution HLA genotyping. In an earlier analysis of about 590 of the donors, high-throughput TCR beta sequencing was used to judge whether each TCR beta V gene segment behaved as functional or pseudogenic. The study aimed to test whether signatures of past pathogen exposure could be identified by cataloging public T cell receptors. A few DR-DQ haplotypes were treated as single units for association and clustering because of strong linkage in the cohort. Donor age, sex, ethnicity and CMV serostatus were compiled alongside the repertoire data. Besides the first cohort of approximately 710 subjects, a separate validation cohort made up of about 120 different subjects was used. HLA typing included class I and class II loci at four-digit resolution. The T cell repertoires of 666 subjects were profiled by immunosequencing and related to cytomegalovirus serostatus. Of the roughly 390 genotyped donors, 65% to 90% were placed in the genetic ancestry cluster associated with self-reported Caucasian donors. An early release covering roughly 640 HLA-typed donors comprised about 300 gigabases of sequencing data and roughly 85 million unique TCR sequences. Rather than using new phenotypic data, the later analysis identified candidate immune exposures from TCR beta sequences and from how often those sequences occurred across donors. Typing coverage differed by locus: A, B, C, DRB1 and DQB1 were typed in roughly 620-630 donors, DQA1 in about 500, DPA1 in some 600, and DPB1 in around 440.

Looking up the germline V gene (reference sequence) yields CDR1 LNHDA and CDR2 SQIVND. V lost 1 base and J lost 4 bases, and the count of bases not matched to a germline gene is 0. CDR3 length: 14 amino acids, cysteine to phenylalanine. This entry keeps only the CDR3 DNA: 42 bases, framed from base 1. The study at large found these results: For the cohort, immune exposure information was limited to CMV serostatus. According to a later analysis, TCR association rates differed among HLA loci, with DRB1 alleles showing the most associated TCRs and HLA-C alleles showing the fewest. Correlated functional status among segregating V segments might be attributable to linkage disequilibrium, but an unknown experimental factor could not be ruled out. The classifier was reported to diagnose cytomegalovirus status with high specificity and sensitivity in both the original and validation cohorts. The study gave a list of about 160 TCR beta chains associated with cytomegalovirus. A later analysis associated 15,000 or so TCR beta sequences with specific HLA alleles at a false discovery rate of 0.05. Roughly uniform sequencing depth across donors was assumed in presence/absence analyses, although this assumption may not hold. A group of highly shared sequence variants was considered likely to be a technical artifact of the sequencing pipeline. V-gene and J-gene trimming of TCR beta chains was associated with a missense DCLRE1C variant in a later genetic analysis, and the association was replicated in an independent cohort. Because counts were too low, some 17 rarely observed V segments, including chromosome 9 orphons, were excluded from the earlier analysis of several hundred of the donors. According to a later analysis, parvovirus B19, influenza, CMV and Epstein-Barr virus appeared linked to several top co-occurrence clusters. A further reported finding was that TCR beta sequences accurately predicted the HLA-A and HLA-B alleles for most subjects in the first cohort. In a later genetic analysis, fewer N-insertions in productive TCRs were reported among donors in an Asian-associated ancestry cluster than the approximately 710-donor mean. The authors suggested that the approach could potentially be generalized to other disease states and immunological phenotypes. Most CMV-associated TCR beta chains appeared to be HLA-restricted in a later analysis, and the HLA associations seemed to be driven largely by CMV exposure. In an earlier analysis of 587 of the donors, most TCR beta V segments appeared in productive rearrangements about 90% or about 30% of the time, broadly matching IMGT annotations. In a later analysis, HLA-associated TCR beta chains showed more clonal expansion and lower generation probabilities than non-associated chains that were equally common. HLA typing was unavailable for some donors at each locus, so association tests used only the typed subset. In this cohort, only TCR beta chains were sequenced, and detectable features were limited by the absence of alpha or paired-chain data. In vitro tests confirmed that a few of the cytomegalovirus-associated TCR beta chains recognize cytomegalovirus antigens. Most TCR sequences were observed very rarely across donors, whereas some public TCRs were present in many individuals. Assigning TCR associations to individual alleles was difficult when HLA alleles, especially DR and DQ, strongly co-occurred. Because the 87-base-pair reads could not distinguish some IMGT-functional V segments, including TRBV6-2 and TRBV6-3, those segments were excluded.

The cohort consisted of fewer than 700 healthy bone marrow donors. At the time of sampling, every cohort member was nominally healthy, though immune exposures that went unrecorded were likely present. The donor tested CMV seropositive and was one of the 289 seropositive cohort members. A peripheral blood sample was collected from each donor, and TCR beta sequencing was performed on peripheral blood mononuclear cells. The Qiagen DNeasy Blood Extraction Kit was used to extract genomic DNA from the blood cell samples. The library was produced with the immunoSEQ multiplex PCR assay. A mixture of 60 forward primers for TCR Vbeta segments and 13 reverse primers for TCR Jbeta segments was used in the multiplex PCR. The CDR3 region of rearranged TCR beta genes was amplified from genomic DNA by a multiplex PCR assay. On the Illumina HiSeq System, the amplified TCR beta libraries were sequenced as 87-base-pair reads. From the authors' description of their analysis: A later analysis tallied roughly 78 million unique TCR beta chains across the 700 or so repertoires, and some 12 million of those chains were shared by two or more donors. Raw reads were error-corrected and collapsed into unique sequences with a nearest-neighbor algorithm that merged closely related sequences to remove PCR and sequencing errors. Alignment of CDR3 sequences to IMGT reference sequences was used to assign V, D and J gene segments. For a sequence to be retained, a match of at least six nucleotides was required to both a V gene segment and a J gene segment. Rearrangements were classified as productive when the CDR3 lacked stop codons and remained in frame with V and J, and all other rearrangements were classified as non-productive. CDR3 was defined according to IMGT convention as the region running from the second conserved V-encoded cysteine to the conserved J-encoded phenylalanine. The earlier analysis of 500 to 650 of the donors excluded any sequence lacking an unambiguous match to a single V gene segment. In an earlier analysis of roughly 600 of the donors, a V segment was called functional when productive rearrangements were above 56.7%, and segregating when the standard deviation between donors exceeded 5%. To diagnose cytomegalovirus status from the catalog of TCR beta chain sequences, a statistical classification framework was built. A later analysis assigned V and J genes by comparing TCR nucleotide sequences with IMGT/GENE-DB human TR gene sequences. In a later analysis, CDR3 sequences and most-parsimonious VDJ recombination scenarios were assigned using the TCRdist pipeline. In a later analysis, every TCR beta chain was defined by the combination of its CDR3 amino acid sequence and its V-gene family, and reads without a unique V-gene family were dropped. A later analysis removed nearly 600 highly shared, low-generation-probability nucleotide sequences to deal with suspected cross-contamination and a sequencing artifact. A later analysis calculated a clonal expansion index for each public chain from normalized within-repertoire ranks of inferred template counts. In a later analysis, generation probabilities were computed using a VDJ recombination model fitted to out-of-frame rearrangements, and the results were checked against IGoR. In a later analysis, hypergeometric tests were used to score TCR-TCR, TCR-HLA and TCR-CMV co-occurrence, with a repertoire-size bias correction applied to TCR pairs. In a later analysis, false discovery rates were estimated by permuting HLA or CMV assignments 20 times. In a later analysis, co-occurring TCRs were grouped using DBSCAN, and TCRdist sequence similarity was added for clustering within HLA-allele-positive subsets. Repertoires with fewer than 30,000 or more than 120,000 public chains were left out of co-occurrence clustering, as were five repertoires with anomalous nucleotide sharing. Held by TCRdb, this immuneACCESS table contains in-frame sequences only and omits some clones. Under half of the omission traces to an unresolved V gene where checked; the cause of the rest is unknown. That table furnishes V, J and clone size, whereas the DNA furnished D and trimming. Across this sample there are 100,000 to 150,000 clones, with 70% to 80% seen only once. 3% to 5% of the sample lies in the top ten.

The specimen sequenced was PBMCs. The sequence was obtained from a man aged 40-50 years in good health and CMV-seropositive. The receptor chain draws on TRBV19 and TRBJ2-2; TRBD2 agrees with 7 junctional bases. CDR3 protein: CASSIAGGTGELFF. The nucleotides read TGTGCCAGTAGTATAGCGGGAGGCACCGGGGAGCTGTTTTTT.